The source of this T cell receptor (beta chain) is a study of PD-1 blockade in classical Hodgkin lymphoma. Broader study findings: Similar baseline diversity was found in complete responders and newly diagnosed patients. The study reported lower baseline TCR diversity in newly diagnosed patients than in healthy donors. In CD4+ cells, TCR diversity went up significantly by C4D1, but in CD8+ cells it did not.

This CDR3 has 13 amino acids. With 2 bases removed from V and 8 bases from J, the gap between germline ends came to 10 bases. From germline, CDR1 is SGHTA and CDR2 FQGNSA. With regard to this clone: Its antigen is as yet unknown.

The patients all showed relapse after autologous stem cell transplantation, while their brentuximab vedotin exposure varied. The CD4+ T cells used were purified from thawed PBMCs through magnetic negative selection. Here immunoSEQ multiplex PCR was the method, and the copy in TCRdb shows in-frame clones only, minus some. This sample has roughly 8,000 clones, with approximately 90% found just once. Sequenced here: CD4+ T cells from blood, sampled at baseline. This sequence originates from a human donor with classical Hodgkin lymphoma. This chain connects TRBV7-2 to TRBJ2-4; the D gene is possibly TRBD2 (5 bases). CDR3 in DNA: TGTGCCAGCAGCTTAAGGATGCGGGACATTCAGTACTTC. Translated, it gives CASSLRMRDIQYF.